This T cell receptor beta chain appears in the sequencing data of a study of blood T cell repertoires in COVID-19. Clinical history as reported by participants underpinned cohort assignment. Profiled with immunoSEQ multiplex PCR; TCRdb holds only in-frame clones, not every one. The sample records under 250,000 clones, about four fifths being singletons. With 1 base clipped from V and 5 bases from J, the junction kept 5 bases outside the gene matches. The CDR3 is 15 amino acids. Germline CDR1 SGHAT, CDR2 FQNNGV. The chain employs TRBV11-2 and TRBJ1-5; the match to TRBD1 covers 7 bases. The sequencing input was PBMCs or T cells enriched from blood (not recorded which). The sequence was obtained from a woman aged 45-65 years with acute COVID-19. CDR3 sequence: CASSLALDRDQPQHF. CDR3 DNA sequence: TGTGCCAGCAGCTTAGCCCTCGACAGGGATCAGCCCCAGCATTTT.